These 18 T cell receptor beta chains were sequenced from one sample in a study of T cells in Graves' hyperthyroidism and ophthalmopathy. Amplified TCR beta CDR3 regions came from RNA transcripts. The HTBI set primed first-round TCR CDR3 RT-PCR. TCRdb re-derived calls from the multiplex PCR reads in MiXCR, one entry per CDR3 protein. The data hold about 700,000 distinct CDR3 sequences, with 14% observed a single time. Sequencing was done on a sample of blood. The receptors stem from a woman between 18 and 29 years old with Graves' hyperthyroidism.

The V and J genes are TRBV4-1 and TRBJ2-7; no firm D call. The V and J ends lost 0 bases and 0 bases respectively, with 24 bases between them. The CDR3 has 20 residues. Germline CDR1 and CDR2: MGHRA and YSYEKL. Written as DNA, the CDR3 is TGCGCCAGCAGCCAAGAAACGGCCGACCGAAGATTAGTAAGCTCCTACGAGCAGTACTTC. Amino acids: CASSQETADRRLVSSYEQYF.

This chain connects TRBV7-2 to TRBJ1-2; no reliable D call. CDR3 length equals 14 residues. Germline loops: CDR1 SGHTA, CDR2 FQGNSA. The V end lost 1 base, the J end lost 4 bases, and 10 bases lay between the germline ends. The CDR3 is CASSLVMVAYGYTF. The DNA for the CDR3 is TGTGCCAGCAGCTTAGTAATGGTAGCCTATGGCTACACCTTC.

This clonotype was seen at least ten times. The V call is TRBV6-1, the J call TRBJ2-1; unclear D gene. Germline V gene lookup returns CDR1 MNHNS and CDR2 SASEGT. The CDR3 has 13 residues. The V end lost 5 bases, the J end lost 7 bases, and 12 bases lay between the germline ends. The CDR3 loop reads CASSRLSENEQFF. CDR3 DNA sequence: TGTGCCAGCAGTAGGTTGAGCGAGAATGAGCAGTTCTTC.

This clonotype was found many times. This chain connects TRBV3-1 to TRBJ2-3; 10 bases align to TRBD2. V dropped 5 bases and J dropped 2; count of bases not matched to a gene: 4. This CDR3 is 15 amino acids long. Germline-derived CDR1 and CDR2 are LGHDT and YNNKEL (reference sequence). CDR3 in DNA: TGTGCCAGCAGCAACGGACTAGCGGTCACAGATACGCAGTATTTT. Protein: CASSNGLAVTDTQYF.

This clonotype came up many times. This chain joins TRBV24-1 and TRBJ2-5; D is unclear. Germline CDR1 is KGHDR and CDR2 is SFDVKD. V lost 5 bases and J lost 4, with 10 bases in between. CDR3 length equals 13 residues. DNA of the CDR3: TGTGCCACCAGTGGGGCTACATCAGAGACCCAGTACTTC. Translation: CATSGATSETQYF.

The chain couples TRBV7-2 to TRBJ2-1; the D is unclear. The length of the CDR3 is 14 residues. Trimming stripped 2 bases from V and 4 bases from J, with 9 bases between. Germline V gene lookup returns CDR1 SGHTA and CDR2 FQGNSA. DNA of the CDR3: TGTGCCAGCAGCTTAACTTCTTTGTACAATGAGCAGTTCTTC. Translation: CASSLTSLYNEQFF. Looking up the rest from reference TRBV7-2 and TRBJ2-1 gives the full variable domain: GAGVSQSPSNKVTEKGKDVELRCDPISGHTALYWYRQSLGQGLEFLIYFQGNSAPDKSGLPSDRFSAERTGGSVSTLTIQRTQQEDSAVYLCASSLTSLYNEQFFGPGTRLTVL.

This clonotype was recorded many times. The V gene is TRBV30, the J gene TRBJ1-1; D may be TRBD1 (5 bases). The CDR3 covers 15 residues. Germline values: CDR1 GTSNPN, CDR2 SVGIG (reference sequence). Trimming removed 0 bases from V and 3 bases from J, with 14 bases in between. For the CDR3, the DNA is TGTGCCTGGAGTGTCGGCAGGGTCGTGGACACTGAAGCTTTCTTT. As protein: CAWSVGRVVDTEAFF.

This clonotype was found many times. This chain's CDR3 is CATRPRDRVLGEQFF. CDR3 coding DNA: TGTGCCACCAGGCCCCGGGACAGGGTGTTAGGTGAGCAGTTCTTC. The V gene is TRBV28, the J gene TRBJ2-1, with TRBD1 matching 9 bases. The CDR3 is 15 amino acids. Germline lookup yields CDR1 MDHEN and CDR2 SYDVKM. The V gene end was trimmed by 10 bases and the J gene end by 9 bases; junction bases not matched to a gene: 16.

In its sample, this clonotype was seen many times. V gene TRBV6-6 combines with J gene TRBJ2-1; a possible D gene is TRBD2 (6 bases). The germline V gene has CDR1 MNHNY and CDR2 SVGAGI (reference sequence). V lost 2 bases and J 4 bases, leaving 24 bases between the germline ends. The CDR3 is 19 amino acids. CDR3 residues: CASSYRAPVGLQIYNEQFF. The CDR3 DNA is TGTGCCAGCAGTTACCGAGCCCCCGTCGGACTACAAATATACAATGAGCAGTTCTTC.

This clonotype was counted ten times or more. This chain uses TRBV11-2 with TRBJ2-1; D uncertain. The V gene lost 8 bases and the J gene lost 2 bases, with 7 bases spanning the gap. The CDR3 consists of 12 residues. Germline CDR1 SGHAT, CDR2 FQNNGV. The CDR3 loop reads CASGRTYNEQFF. CDR3 in DNA: TGTGCCAGCGGCCGAACCTACAATGAGCAGTTCTTC.

This clonotype came up a few times. The gene calls are TRBV6-4 and TRBJ2-7, with unresolved D. The length of the CDR3 is 13 residues. Germline V lookup: CDR1 MRHNA, CDR2 SNTAGT. V was cut by 9 bases and J by 4 bases, with 16 bases left in between. The CDR3 DNA follows: TGTGCCAGTTCCCCCCCCGACAAGTACGAGCAGTACTTC. As protein: CASSPPDKYEQYF.

This clonotype was counted a single time. The genes are TRBV7-2 and TRBJ1-5; D remains unclear. The CDR3 totals 14 residues. Trimming removed 5 bases at V and 0 bases at J, with 8 bases between. Germline lookup yields CDR1 SGHTA and CDR2 FQGNSA. DNA of the CDR3: TGTGCCAGCAGCCCCATCAATAGCAATCAGCCCCAGCATTTT. It encodes CASSPINSNQPQHF.

The sample holds many counts of this clonotype. The chain couples TRBV12-3 or TRBV12-4 to TRBJ2-3; the D gene is possibly TRBD2 (6 bases). The CDR3 contains 15 residues. The V end lost 3 bases, the J end lost 4 bases, and 14 bases lay between the germline ends. The DNA for the CDR3 is TGTGCCAGCAGTTTGGACTATGGGGTGTCAGATACGCAGTATTTT. This codes for CASSLDYGVSDTQYF.

The rearrangement joins TRBV7-9 to TRBJ2-3; 7 bases map to TRBD1. V dropped 5 bases and J dropped 0; count of bases not matched to a gene: 8. The CDR3 sequence is 16 residues long. Germline-derived CDR1 and CDR2 are SEHNR and FQNEAQ (reference sequence). CDR3: CASSPGTVHSTDTQYF. CDR3 in DNA: TGTGCCAGCAGCCCTGGGACAGTCCATAGCACAGATACGCAGTATTTT.

This chain uses TRBV2 with TRBJ2-7, with 11 bases identical to TRBD1. The CDR3 contains 12 residues. Trimming removed 11 bases from V and 5 bases from J; junction bases left unmatched: 5. Germline V lookup: CDR1 SNHLY, CDR2 FYNNEI. The CDR3 sequence is CAGDRGSDEQYF. CDR3 bases: TGTGCCGGGGACAGGGGGTCCGACGAGCAGTACTTC.

This clonotype was recorded at least ten times. The V and J genes are TRBV2 and TRBJ1-3, with 9 bases lining up with TRBD1. The germline CDR1 and CDR2 sequences are SNHLY and FYNNEI. The length of the CDR3 is 15 residues. Trimming took 8 bases from V and 0 from J; bases not matched to a gene: 5. CDR3 in amino acids: CASQGQGFSGNTIYF. In DNA, the CDR3 is TGTGCCAGCCAGGGACAGGGTTTCTCTGGAAACACCATATATTTT.

The DNA for the CDR3 is TGCAGTGCTAGGGGGGGTTCGACTGCAACTAATGAAAAACTGTTTTTT. Its translation: CSARGGSTATNEKLFF. The chain links TRBV20-1 to TRBJ1-4, with D possibly TRBD1 on 5 matching bases. Deletions cut 3 bases from V and 0 bases from J, with 14 bases between. There are 16 residues in the CDR3. Germline V gene lookup returns CDR1 DFQATT and CDR2 SNEGSKA (reference sequence).

This clonotype was detected many times. The chain links TRBV2 to TRBJ2-5; 9 positions match TRBD1. Germline trimming cut 8 bases from V and 5 bases from J; bases unmatched to any gene: 6. The CDR3 sequence is 13 residues long. Germline V gene sequence: CDR1 SNHLY, CDR2 FYNNEI. The CDR3 bases are TGTGCCAGCGCGGGGACAGGGAGGGAGACCCAGTACTTC. The encoded protein is CASAGTGRETQYF.